In this sample, the clone carrying this TCR beta chain turned up a few times. As yet, its antigen is unknown. The source of the sample is a study of blood T cells in healthy people across ages. A second PCR of roughly 6 to 12 cycles used a sample-barcoded 5' primer and a J-beta primer mix. TCRdb ran MiXCR on the 5' RACE reads and lists one entry per CDR3 protein. Of almost 1 million distinct CDR3 sequences detected, roughly 51% appear once; the ten largest clones hold 20% to 25%. CDR1 and CDR2 from the germline V gene are MNHEY and SMNVEV (reference sequence). V lost 2 bases and J 1 base, leaving 9 bases between the germline ends. This CDR3 region has 14 residues. Whole-study results and caveats: Unknown donor CMV status possibly confounded expanded clonotype changes.

The J gene is TRBJ2-7, the V gene TRBV27; the D is unclear. This clonotype was sampled from a woman aged 55 to 70 in good health. The sequenced sample consisted of blood. CDR3 DNA: TGTGCCAGCAGTTTAAAATGGCATTCCTACGAGCAGTACTTC. Translated: CASSLKWHSYEQYF.